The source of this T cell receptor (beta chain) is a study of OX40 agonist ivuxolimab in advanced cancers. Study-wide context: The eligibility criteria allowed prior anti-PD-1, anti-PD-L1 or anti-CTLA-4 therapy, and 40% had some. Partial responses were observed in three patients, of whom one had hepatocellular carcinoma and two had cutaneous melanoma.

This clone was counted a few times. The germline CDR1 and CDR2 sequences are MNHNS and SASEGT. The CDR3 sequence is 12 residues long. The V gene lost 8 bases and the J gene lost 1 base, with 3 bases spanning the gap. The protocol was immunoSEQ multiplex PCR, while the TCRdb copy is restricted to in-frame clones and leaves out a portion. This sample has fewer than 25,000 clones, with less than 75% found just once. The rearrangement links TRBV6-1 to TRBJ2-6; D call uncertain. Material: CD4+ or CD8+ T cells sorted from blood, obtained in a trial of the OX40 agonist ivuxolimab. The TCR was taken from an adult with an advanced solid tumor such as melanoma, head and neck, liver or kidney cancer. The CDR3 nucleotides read TGTGCCAGCCGGTCTGGGGCCAACGTCCTGACTTTC. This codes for CASRSGANVLTF.